The 8 T cell receptor beta chains below come from one sample, sequenced in a study of blood T cell repertoires in COVID-19. Measured with immunoSEQ multiplex PCR; TCRdb has only the in-frame clones, and not every one. The top ten hold about 0.64% of the sample, which has 260,000 or so clones, nearly 90% seen once. Sequenced material: peripheral blood. The receptor source for this set is a human donor in a cohort sampled during active COVID-19.

The gene calls are TRBV4-2 and TRBJ2-7, with TRBD2 matching over 7 bases. The ends lost 0 bases at V and 3 bases at J; junction bases unmatched: 5. The CDR3 runs 15 residues. Germline V gives CDR1 LGHNA, CDR2 YNFKEQ. CDR3 amino acids: CASSQEAGRVYEQYF. DNA of the CDR3: TGTGCCAGCAGCCAAGAGGCGGGGAGGGTCTACGAGCAGTACTTC.

The gene calls are TRBV6-2 or TRBV6-3 and TRBJ1-1, with TRBD1 matching over 9 bases. Trimming at V came to 5 bases and at J to 6 bases, leaving 7 bases not matched to a gene. Germline V gene data show CDR1 as MNHEY and CDR2 as SVGEGT. This CDR3 is built from 14 residues. The CDR3 is CASSHRDRVAEAFF. The CDR3 DNA is TGTGCCAGCAGTCACCGGGACAGGGTGGCTGAAGCTTTCTTT.

This chain links TRBV4-3 with TRBJ1-6; tentative D call: TRBD1 (6 bases). V shed 3 bases and J shed 2 bases, with 26 bases lying between them. Germline V gene sequence: CDR1 LGHNA, CDR2 YSLEER. The CDR3 is 21 amino acids. CDR3 in amino acids: CASSHLLYGTTSGAYNSPLHF. CDR3 bases: TGCGCCAGCAGCCACTTACTATACGGGACAACTTCGGGCGCCTATAATTCACCCCTCCACTTT.

The chain carries TRBV28 and TRBJ1-5; D is uncertain. V shed 3 bases and J shed 6 bases, with 6 bases lying between them. Germline V gene sequence: CDR1 MDHEN, CDR2 SYDVKM. The CDR3 is made up of 12 amino acids. For the CDR3, the DNA is TGTGCCAGCAGTTTCGGGAGTCAGCCCCAGCATTTT. It translates to CASSFGSQPQHF.

The sample holds a few counts of this clone. The chain employs TRBV7-6 and TRBJ1-1; 9 bases are a match to TRBD1. In germline, CDR1 is SGHVS, CDR2 FNYEAQ. After removal of 1 base from V and 3 bases from J, the junction contained 3 bases not matched to a gene. The CDR3 totals 15 residues. CDR3 amino acids: CASSLEGTGYTEAFF. CDR3 nucleotides: TGTGCCAGCAGCTTAGAGGGGACAGGGTACACTGAAGCTTTCTTT.

The chain combines TRBV6-2 or TRBV6-3 with TRBJ1-2; no clear D. CDR1 and CDR2 (germline): MNHEY, SVGEGT. The V gene lost 0 bases and the J gene lost 4 bases, with 9 bases spanning the gap. This CDR3 comprises 14 residues. DNA for the CDR3: TGTGCCAGCAGTTACTCTGGGAGAGTCTATGGCTACACCTTC. Encoded protein: CASSYSGRVYGYTF.

The chain recombines TRBV11-1 with TRBJ1-1; D remains ambiguous. This CDR3 has 15 amino acids. V was pared by 1 base and J by 5 bases, with 14 bases between. Germline CDR1 reads SGHAT; CDR2 reads FQDESV (reference sequence). CDR3 in DNA: TGTGCCAGCAGCTTAGGGTCCGAAAAGAGGACTGAAGCTTTCTTT. Translating it yields CASSLGSEKRTEAFF.

The chain recombines TRBV4-1 with TRBJ2-7, with 7 bases that match TRBD1. This CDR3 is 16 amino acids long. V gave up 4 bases and J gave up 4 bases; unmatched junction bases: 13. Germline values: CDR1 MGHRA, CDR2 YSYEKL. CDR3 region: CASSRPNIDRVYEQYF. The CDR3 DNA is TGCGCCAGCAGCCGCCCCAACATAGACAGGGTGTACGAGCAGTACTTC.